This T cell receptor (beta chain) was observed in a study of CD8 T cells in Susac syndrome (dated by TCRdb to about 2019). For the study in its entirety: Among the Susac syndrome patients who were sequenced, clinically active disease was present in six and clinical remission was observed in roughly eight. At blood withdrawal, Susac syndrome patients were either therapy-naive, taking corticosteroids (in some cases with IVIg as well), or taking IVIg alone. Repertoire sequencing was used to test whether CD8+ T cell activation and differentiation in Susac syndrome was antigen driven. The clonality of the CD8+ T cell repertoire was compared across about 12 healthy donors, about 14 Susac syndrome patients and about 15 multiple sclerosis patients. The investigation overall reported the following: The number of individuals in the TCR sequencing and HLA analysis was recognized as being relatively small. Clonal expansion was seen in Susac syndrome CD8+ repertoires, peaking in CD8+ TEMRA cells and being greater in clinically active patients than in remitting ones. Looking at Susac-specific public clones, the researchers identified some 16 in the total CD8+ repertoire and about 5 in the CD8+ TEMRA repertoire.

High-throughput TCR beta sequencing profiled peripheral blood CD8+ and CD4+ T cells from healthy donors, Susac syndrome patients and multiple sclerosis patients. The Susac syndrome patients fulfilled recently defined diagnostic criteria for either definite or probable disease. Bulk CD8+ and CD4+ T cells were purified by magnetic negative isolation, while CD8+ TEMRA cells were enriched using FACS. Blood was drawn into EDTA tubes, processed within 24 hours, and PBMCs were isolated by density gradient centrifugation. PBMCs intended for TCR sequencing were cryopreserved in liquid nitrogen and thawed later in a water bath at 37 degrees C. The sorted or isolated CD4+, CD8+ and CD8+ TEMRA cells reached a purity of at least 90%. V loses 5 bases of germline sequence and J loses 3 bases, and the interval between the two ends is 20 bases. The germline V gene yields SGHAT for CDR1 and FQNNGV for CDR2. The CDR3 runs 16 amino acids, cysteine and phenylalanine included. Only CDR3 DNA remains: 48 bases, in frame from the first base.

To note about this clonotype: Its antigen remains unidentified. No much larger clone is present one base from it, and per-base qualities are unavailable.

RNA was extracted with the RNeasy kit and 0.5 to 1 ug was reverse transcribed using random hexamers. TCR beta CDR3 regions were amplified with the immunoSEQ multiplex PCR assay covering 54 Vbeta and 13 Jbeta segments. PCR amplification bias was corrected by using a synthetic template baseline for primer optimization and computational correction. On the authors' methods: Only productive sequences were kept, with reads annotated to V, D and J genes according to IMGT and analyzed in immunoSEQ Analyzer. Clonality was computed as one minus Shannon entropy normalized by log2 of the number of productive unique sequences. For each patient and control, public and private clones were evaluated within the 100 most prevalent clones. Clones were defined as Susac-specific when absent from the healthy and MS cohorts, from approximately 1,100 published viral clones and from other ImmuneACCESS disease sequences. The public reads were reanalyzed by TCRdb: fastp trimming at Q25, MiXCR alignment, in-frame beta chains only. Records with the same CDR3 protein are collapsed into one entry carrying the most frequent genes and DNA. TCRdb assigned the V and J calls; the authors' analysis was not used. The sample includes 95,000 to 150,000 distinct CDR3 sequences, with about 95% observed a single time. The ten top clones hold more than 0.2% of the sample.

The chain is assembled from TRBV11-2 and TRBJ2-7; confidence is insufficient to name the D gene. The sequence was collected from a human donor with Susac syndrome. The sequenced material came from CD8+ T cells from PBMCs. The DNA reads as follows: TGTGCCAGCAGCCCCCCCTCGGCGGTAAGGAACTACGAGCAGTACTTC. It translates as CASSPPSAVRNYEQYF.